These 8 T cell receptor beta chains came from one sample sequenced in a study of shared T cell receptors in the human thymus. Repertoires were generated with immunoSEQ multiplex PCR, while TCRdb's copy carries only in-frame clones and drops some. The sample lists about 610,000 clones, roughly 90% occurring once. The same data also contributed to another study, on human thymus T cells.

The material sequenced was thymocytes. These receptors all come from a boy under two years old with a congenital heart defect.

This clone was seen a few times. This chain uses TRBV7-7 with TRBJ1-3; tentatively, D is TRBD1 (5 bases). Germline CDR1 is SSHAT and CDR2 is FNYEAQ (reference sequence). The CDR3 covers 15 residues. CDR3 protein: CASLGGIHSGNTIYF. The CDR3 nucleotides read TGTGCTAGCCTGGGGGGAATTCACTCTGGAAACACCATATATTTT.

This chain uses TRBV30 with TRBJ1-4, with D possibly TRBD1 on 5 matching bases. Germline CDR1 and CDR2: GTSNPN and SVGIG (reference sequence). V lost 0 bases to trimming and J lost 0 bases, with 5 bases between them. The CDR3 runs to 14 residues. The CDR3 nucleotides are TGTGCCTGGAGTGTGACAGCAACTAATGAAAAACTGTTTTTT. Residues: CAWSVTATNEKLFF.

The CDR3 protein is CASATGPNGYTF. The DNA of the CDR3 is TGTGCCAGCGCGACAGGGCCGAATGGCTACACCTTC. The V gene is TRBV27, the J gene TRBJ1-2, with 7 bases lining up with TRBD1. Germline assignment: CDR1 MNHEY and CDR2 SMNVEV (reference sequence). This CDR3 is 12 amino acids long. V shed 8 bases and J 6 bases; nucleotides not matched to a gene: 6.

The V gene is TRBV18, the J gene TRBJ2-7; 10 bases fit TRBD2. V gave up 2 bases and J gave up 2 bases; unmatched junction bases: 3. The CDR3 has 15 residues. In germline, CDR1 is KGHSH, CDR2 LQKENI. The CDR3 loop is CASSPRTSGTYEQYF. CDR3 DNA: TGTGCCAGCTCACCAAGGACTAGCGGAACCTACGAGCAGTACTTC.

The chain recombines TRBV27 with TRBJ2-2; D unresolved. Germline CDR1 reads MNHEY; CDR2 reads SMNVEV (reference sequence). The CDR3 has 16 amino acids. Trimming pared 6 bases from V and 5 bases from J, leaving 19 bases between. This CDR3 reads CASRTNDPNGTGELFF. The CDR3 DNA follows: TGTGCCAGCAGGACAAACGACCCAAACGGAACCGGGGAGCTGTTTTTT.

The chain employs TRBV5-1 and TRBJ2-7; TRBD2 matches at 11 bases. The germline V gene encodes CDR1 SGHRS and CDR2 YFSETQ. This CDR3 contains 17 residues. V shed 0 bases, J shed 2 bases, and the junction held 7 bases outside the gene matches. CDR3 sequence reads: CASSLAPTSGSAYEQYF. The CDR3 nucleotides read TGCGCCAGCAGCTTGGCCCCTACTAGCGGGAGCGCCTACGAGCAGTACTTC.

The rearrangement uses TRBV5-4 and TRBJ2-7; TRBD1 agrees at 9 bases. Germline V gene sequence: CDR1 SGHNT, CDR2 YYREEE (reference sequence). This CDR3 has 14 residues. The ends lost 2 bases at V and 4 bases at J; junction bases unmatched: 4. CDR3 residues: CASSFSTGGYEQYF. The CDR3 nucleotides are TGTGCCAGCAGCTTTTCGACAGGGGGGTACGAGCAGTACTTC.

CDR3 in amino acids: CASSPWRGGTDAKNIQYF. CDR3 sequence (DNA): TGTGCCAGCAGCCCCTGGCGTGGCGGGACGGACGCTAAAAACATTCAGTACTTC. The chain uses TRBV7-9 and TRBJ2-4; D might be TRBD2 (6 bases). CDR3 length: 18 residues. Trimming stripped 5 bases from V and 4 bases from J, with 24 bases between. Germline lookup yields CDR1 SEHNR and CDR2 FQNEAQ (reference sequence).